These T cell receptor beta chains were read from a single sample in a study of siplizumab effects on memory and regulatory T cells. Here immunoSEQ multiplex PCR was the method, and the copy in TCRdb shows in-frame clones only, minus some. The sample records about 82,000 clones, roughly 89% being singletons. Material: Tregs sorted from blood. The origin of the receptors is a human donor in good health. Both conserved end residues are part of each CDR3. Fields, in order: CDR3 DNA, CDR3 protein, clone size, V gene, J gene, D gene. A D gene is named only where the DNA matches it firmly. Clone size is not always given. Where it is, it says once, few, many or a class for expanded clones.

TGTGCCATCAGTGAGTCTGTCCAGTACACTGAAGCTTTCTTT,CAISESVQYTEAFF,NA,TRBV10-3,TRBJ1-1,NA
TGCGCCAGCAGCCGACAGGGCTACACTGAAGCTTTCTTT,CASSRQGYTEAFF,once,TRBV5-1,TRBJ1-1,TRBD1
TGCGCCAGCAGCTTGGGGGTTAACTATGGCTACACCTTC,CASSLGVNYGYTF,NA,TRBV5-1,TRBJ1-2,NA
TGTGCCAGCAGATCTTCCCGGGACGGCTTTAATTCACCCCTCCACTTT,CASRSSRDGFNSPLHF,NA,TRBV6-6,TRBJ1-6,NA
TGTGCCAGCAGCCCTAACCTACAGGGGGCTGGAAACACCATATATTTT,CASSPNLQGAGNTIYF,NA,TRBV5-6,TRBJ1-3,TRBD1
TGTGCCAGCAGTTACTCACAGGGATCGGCTGGAAACACCATATATTTT,CASSYSQGSAGNTIYF,NA,TRBV6-5,TRBJ1-3,NA
TGTGCCAGCAGCGTCGGGGTCGCGGATACGCAGTATTTT,CASSVGVADTQYF,once,TRBV7-6,TRBJ2-3,NA
TGTGCCAGCACCCTAGACAGCGATTATGGCTACACCTTC,CASTLDSDYGYTF,NA,TRBV6-1,TRBJ1-2,NA
TGTGCCAGTAGTATAGACGGGACAGGGAGGGCTGAAGCTTTCTTT,CASSIDGTGRAEAFF,NA,TRBV19,TRBJ1-1,TRBD1
TGTGCCAGCAGTCCCGACAGGGGTCCCATCGAGCAGTACTTC,CASSPDRGPIEQYF,NA,TRBV25-1,TRBJ2-7,TRBD1
TGTGCCAGCAGCCAACAGGTGGATACGCAGTATTTT,CASSQQVDTQYF,NA,TRBV7-2,TRBJ2-3,NA
TGCGCCAGCATGGCAGGGAGGGACTACGAGCAGTACTTC,CASMAGRDYEQYF,NA,TRBV10-2,TRBJ2-7,TRBD2
TGCGCCAGCAGCCCGGGACAGGGGAACTATGGCTACACCTTC,CASSPGQGNYGYTF,medium-sized,TRBV5-1,TRBJ1-2,TRBD1
TGCGCCAGCAGCCAGCATCCTAGCGGGGCCACCGGGGAGCTGTTTTTT,CASSQHPSGATGELFF,NA,TRBV4-3,TRBJ2-2,TRBD2
TGTGCCAGCAGTCCCCAGACGGGCGAGCAGTACTTC,CASSPQTGEQYF,NA,TRBV27,TRBJ2-7,NA
TGTGCCAGCAGTTTGAGAGCGGGGGGTTCAGATACGCAGTATTTT,CASSLRAGGSDTQYF,NA,TRBV6-5,TRBJ2-3,TRBD2
TGTGCCAGCAGTTTATTAGGGACAGATATCTTAGGCTATGGCTACACCTTC,CASSLLGTDILGYGYTF,NA,TRBV28,TRBJ1-2,TRBD1
TGTGCCAGCTCACCACCGGTCAGCGAGACCCAGTACTTC,CASSPPVSETQYF,NA,TRBV18,TRBJ2-5,NA
TGTGCCAGCAGCTTAAGGCCCGTGGCACTCAATGAGCAGTTCTTC,CASSLRPVALNEQFF,NA,TRBV7-3,TRBJ2-1,NA
TGTGCCAGTCAGGGACAGGGGGCCTTTGGCTACACCTTC,CASQGQGAFGYTF,NA,TRBV19,TRBJ1-2,TRBD1
TGCACCAGCAGCCTAACGACAGGGTCTGGAAACACCATATATTTT,CTSSLTTGSGNTIYF,once,TRBV1,TRBJ1-3,NA
TGTGCCAGCCGGACAGGGAAGTCAGATACGCAGTATTTT,CASRTGKSDTQYF,NA,TRBV6-5,TRBJ2-3,TRBD1
TGTGCCAGCAGCTTCGGCGGTCTCAGCACAGATACGCAGTATTTT,CASSFGGLSTDTQYF,once,TRBV13,TRBJ2-3,NA
TGTGCCAGCAGTTACTTCCGGGACACCTACAATCAGCCCCAGCATTTT,CASSYFRDTYNQPQHF,NA,TRBV6-6,TRBJ1-5,NA
TGTGCCAGCAGTTACTCCAGAGTCTCCACAGATACGCAGTATTTT,CASSYSRVSTDTQYF,NA,TRBV6-5,TRBJ2-3,NA
TGTGCCAGCAGAGCCGGGACAAATATGAACACTGAAGCTTTCTTT,CASRAGTNMNTEAFF,NA,TRBV5-6,TRBJ1-1,NA
TGTGCCAGCAGCTGGGGGACAGCATCCTACGAGCAGTACTTC,CASSWGTASYEQYF,NA,TRBV7-9,TRBJ2-7,TRBD1
TGTGCCAGCAGTCGGACTAGCGGGGGGGCCGGTTCCAGAAATGAGCAGTTCTTC,CASSRTSGGAGSRNEQFF,NA,TRBV2,TRBJ2-1,TRBD2
TGTGCCAGCAGTTTGATCAGCAGGGACCTTGAAGCTTTCTTT,CASSLISRDLEAFF,NA,TRBV28,TRBJ1-1,NA
TGTGCAAGGGCCACCAGCTACTATGGCTACACCTTC,CARATSYYGYTF,NA,TRBV12-2,TRBJ1-2,NA
TGTGCCAGCATGAGACAGGGGGCCGGCTACACCTTC,CASMRQGAGYTF,NA,TRBV9,TRBJ1-2,TRBD1
TGTGCCAGCAGCTTAGGGACTAGCGCCTCCTACGAGCAGTACTTC,CASSLGTSASYEQYF,NA,TRBV11-1,TRBJ2-7,TRBD2
TGTGCCAGCAGCCGACACCGGACGGGAAACACCATATATTTT,CASSRHRTGNTIYF,NA,TRBV28,TRBJ1-3,NA
TGTGCCAGCAGTTACTCTCGGGGGCGGACCGGGGAGCTGTTTTTT,CASSYSRGRTGELFF,NA,TRBV6-5,TRBJ2-2,NA
TGTGCCAGCAGCCGCTTTGGGACTAGCGCGTTCGGAGAGACCCAGTACTTC,CASSRFGTSAFGETQYF,NA,TRBV14,TRBJ2-5,TRBD2
TGTGCCAGCAGCTCCCGATTGAACACCGGGGAGCTGTTTTTT,CASSSRLNTGELFF,NA,TRBV6-1,TRBJ2-2,NA
TGTGCCAGCAGTGAACTGGCTTATGGCTACACCTTC,CASSELAYGYTF,NA,TRBV6-1,TRBJ1-2,NA
TGCGCCAGCAGCTTCGGACAGGGGACCGAGCAGTACTTC,CASSFGQGTEQYF,NA,TRBV5-1,TRBJ2-7,TRBD1
TGTGCCAGCAGTGGATCATCCAGGACCGCGTATCGTCCCCAGCATTTT,CASSGSSRTAYRPQHF,NA,TRBV6-4,TRBJ1-5,NA
TGTGCCTGGAGGAGGGGGCAACACTATGGCTACACCTTC,CAWRRGQHYGYTF,NA,TRBV30,TRBJ1-2,TRBD1
TGTGCCACCAGCAGAGATGCCAGGGAAACCCTCCACTTT,CATSRDARETLHF,NA,TRBV15,TRBJ1-6,NA
TGTGCCAGCAGCCAATTTAACGCAGGGGGCGCTTACACTGAAGCTTTCTTT,CASSQFNAGGAYTEAFF,NA,TRBV4-2,TRBJ1-1,TRBD1
TGTGCCACCAGCAGAGATTTCGGCTCCACAGCAGATACGCAGTATTTT,CATSRDFGSTADTQYF,NA,TRBV15,TRBJ2-3,NA
TGTGCCAGCAGACTGTCGGGTTCCGCTTACACTGAAGCTTTCTTT,CASRLSGSAYTEAFF,NA,TRBV5-4,TRBJ1-1,NA
TGCGCCAGCAGCGGGGACTATTCCTACGAGCAGTACTTC,CASSGDYSYEQYF,NA,TRBV5-1,TRBJ2-7,TRBD2